This T cell receptor (beta chain) was sequenced for a study of coeliac disease. Across the whole study: Disease groups: newly diagnosed active, refractory type I, gluten-free-diet controlled. Overall study findings and caveats: Control samples showed higher TRB and TRG clonality than intraepithelial and lamina propria samples in active celiac disease.

V lost 2 bases, J lost 7 bases, and 14 bases lay in between. Germline V CDR1 and CDR2: MNHNY, SVGAGI (reference sequence). The CDR3 length is 15 residues. In the case of this clone: The antigen remains unidentified.

The protocol was immunoSEQ multiplex PCR, while the TCRdb copy is restricted to in-frame clones and leaves out a portion. The sample has approximately 1,500 clones; approximately 63% are singletons. The gene calls are TRBV6-6 and TRBJ1-4; D is undetermined. The specimen was intraepithelial lymphocytes from the gut. This TCR came from a woman aged 50 to 60 with celiac disease on a gluten-free diet. CDR3 coding DNA: TGTGCCAGCAGTTACGGGGTAGGGAGAGGTGAAAAACTGTTTTTT. As protein: CASSYGVGRGEKLFF.